The subject of this entry is one T cell receptor (beta chain). CD8 memory was a combination of CD45RO+ cells and CCR7-negative CD45RA+ TemRA cells. This sample stems from a study of shared clonotypes between healthy human individuals. CDR1 and CDR2 from the germline V gene are LNHDA and SQIVND (reference sequence). The CDR3 is made up of 13 amino acids. V shed 1 base and J shed 3 bases, with 4 bases lying between them. Sequenced by immunoSEQ multiplex PCR; TCRdb stores in-frame clones only, minus some. The repertoire has around 690,000 clones, less than 95% of them found once; the top ten carry around a third.

This TCR came from a man aged 18 to 29 in good health. Some clones in this sample may be carry-over from other donors' samples. The rearrangement uses TRBV19 and TRBJ2-1; D remains unclear. What was sequenced was memory CD8+ T cells from PBMCs. Subset in this sample: CD45RO+ cells pooled with CCR7-negative TemRA cells. The DNA of the CDR3 is TGTGCCAGTAGTATAGCAGGCTACAATGAGCAGTTCTTC. Its protein is CASSIAGYNEQFF.